The 22 T cell receptor beta chains given below trace back to one sample, sequenced in a study of CD8+ T cells in alopecia areata (dated by TCRdb to between 2018 and 2020). The library was generated by the immunoSEQ multiplex PCR assay. To provide template for TCR sequencing, every sample had RNA extracted and reverse transcribed into cDNA. TCRdb obtained this table from immuneACCESS and retained in-frame rearrangements with V and J assigned. These tables miss some clones; where compared with another copy, unresolved V genes account for less than half of the shortfall, and the remainder is unexplained. The table notes approximately 110,000 clones here, none of them singletons. The ten most abundant clones make up roughly a fifth of the sample. Sequenced sample: lesional skin. These receptors were collected from a C3H/HeJ mouse with alopecia areata. In terms of MHC, this strain is H2-k.

As to this clone: The gene names given are mouse names. The sequenced CDR3 bases are TGTGCCAGCAGTGATAGAGGCTGGGGGGCAGACACCGGG. Protein sequence: CASSDRGWGADTG. The entire CDR3 protein reads CASSDRGWGADTGQLYF. This chain joins TRBV13-1 and TRBJ2-2, with 8 bases lining up with TRBD2. The observed sequence ends 4 residues before the CDR3 terminus, with the missing tail filled in from the germline J gene. CDR1 and CDR2 from the germline V gene are NSHNY and SYGAGN. The trim removed 1 base at V and 3 bases at J, leaving 8 bases unmatched. The CDR3 covers 17 residues.

Many counts were recorded for this clone. Gene names and germline refer to mouse. The DNA ends 4 residues before the CDR3 does, and the rest of the CDR3 is filled in from the germline J gene. The chain couples TRBV13-3 to TRBJ1-2, with D hard to call. There are 11 residues in the CDR3. Germline CDR1 and CDR2: NNHDY and SYVADS. The CDR3 protein is CASSAYNDYTF. Partial CDR3 DNA: TGTGCCAGCAGTGCCTACAAC.

Remarks on this clone: All gene names here are mouse names. With the read ending 4 residues before the CDR3 end, the germline J gene is used to fill in that end. V and J are TRBV13-3 and TRBJ2-3; the match to TRBD2 covers 7 bases. The germline V gene has CDR1 NNHDY and CDR2 SYVADS. The CDR3 runs 14 residues. The junction had 4 bases not matched to a gene; V was cut back by 6 bases and J by 0 bases. The CDR3 sequence: CASTDWASAETLYF. Partial CDR3 DNA: TGTGCCAGCACCGACTGGGCTAGTGCAGAA.

This clone occurred a few times. Genes here carry mouse names. The read stops 4 residues short of the end of the CDR3; the missing end is completed from the germline J gene. The V call is TRBV1, the J call TRBJ2-7; TRBD2 is a possible D gene (7 bases). CDR1 NSQYPW and CDR2 LRSPGD come from the germline V gene (reference sequence). Between the trimmed V and J ends, which lost 6 bases and 0 bases, there was a span of 12 bases. The CDR3 is 14 amino acids. CDR3 DNA (partial): TGCACCTGCAGCGAGGGGGGGGGCTCCTAT. Translating it yields CTCSEGGGSY. The CDR3 in its entirety is CTCSEGGGSYEQYF. Drawing the rest from reference TRBV1 and TRBJ2-7, the complete variable domain is VTLLEQNPRWRLVPRGQAVNLRCILKNSQYPWMSWYQQDLQKQLQWLFTLRSPGDKEVKSLPGADYLATRVTDTELRLQVANMSQGRTLYCTCSEGGGSYEQYFGPGTRLTVL.

About this clone: Gene names refer to mouse genes. The read gets to within 4 residues of the CDR3 end, and the germline J gene fills in the rest. The chain is built from TRBV13-1 and TRBJ2-1, with D maybe TRBD1 (5 bases). Between the trimmed V and J ends, which lost 5 bases and 6 bases, there was a span of 12 bases. The V gene's germline CDR1 is NSHNY and CDR2 SYGAGN. The CDR3 length is 13 residues. The CDR3 spells CASRVPTGAEQFF. Partial CDR3 DNA: TGTGCCAGCAGGGTTCCAACAGGTGCT.

This clone was seen ten or more times. The gene symbols are mouse symbols. From the germline J gene comes the end of the CDR3, since the read stops 4 residues before it. The genes are TRBV13-3 and TRBJ2-3, with 10 positions matching TRBD2. The CDR3 is 16 residues long. J lost 0 bases, V lost 5 bases, and 6 bases had no gene match. CDR1 and CDR2 (germline): NNHDY, SYVADS. The CDR3 loop reads CASRATGGSSAETLYF. Partial CDR3 DNA: TGTGCCAGCAGGGCGACTGGGGGGTCTAGTGCAGAA.

This clone was seen repeatedly, ten times or more. Genes and germline come from the mouse. The observed sequence ends 4 residues before the CDR3 terminus, with the missing tail filled in from the germline J gene. V usage is TRBV13-3 and J usage is TRBJ2-7, with 10 positions matching TRBD2. CDR1 and CDR2 from the germline V gene are NNHDY and SYVADS. CDR3 length: 13 amino acids. CDR3 residues: CASSSGGADEQYF. The DNA read from the CDR3 is TGTGCCAGCAGTTCTGGGGGGGCGGAT.

Of note for this clone: Gene names are mouse gene names. Incomplete CDR3 DNA: TGCACCTGCAGTGCCCCCGGGACAGGGGAGGAGAACGAA. This sequence encodes CTCSAPGTGEENE. The full CDR3 reads CTCSAPGTGEENERLFF. This chain joins TRBV1 and TRBJ1-4; 10 positions agree with TRBD1. The read is 4 residues too short to cover the CDR3 end, so that end is filled in from the germline J gene. Germline lookup yields CDR1 NSQYPW and CDR2 LRSPGD (reference sequence). Trimming at V came to 3 bases and at J to 5 bases, leaving 9 bases not matched to a gene. There are 17 residues in the CDR3.

This clone occurred many times. Germline and genes here are mouse. The read terminates 4 residues ahead of where the CDR3 ends, so the germline J gene completes it. The rearrangement joins TRBV13-3 to TRBJ1-1; 7 positions agree with TRBD1. The CDR3 has 15 residues. The V gene's germline CDR1 is NNHDY and CDR2 SYVADS. J was trimmed by 1 base and V by 1 base; bases with no gene match: 4. The chain's CDR3 is CASSDLGQKNTEVFF. CDR3 DNA (partial): TGTGCCAGCAGTGATCTGGGACAGAAAAACACA.

In its sample, this clone was seen a few times. Genes and germline are mouse. The read gets to within 4 residues of the CDR3 end, and the germline J gene fills in the rest. The J gene is TRBJ2-4, the V gene TRBV13-3, with D perhaps matching TRBD2 (6 bases). This CDR3 has 15 residues. Germline V CDR1 and CDR2: NNHDY, SYVADS. Trimming cost V 5 bases and J 0 bases, with 13 bases left between them. This CDR3 is CASRVMGTSQNTLYF. CDR3 DNA, as far as it was read: TGTGCCAGCAGGGTAATGGGGACTAGTCAAAAC.

This clone was found a few times. The listed genes are named as in mouse. The read stops 4 residues short of the end of the CDR3; the missing end is completed from the germline J gene. This rearrangement joins TRBV13-2 to TRBJ2-3; 9 nucleotides align to TRBD2. This CDR3 contains 16 residues. CDR1 is NNHNN and CDR2 is SYGAGS in the germline V gene (reference sequence). Unmatched junction bases numbered 7, after V lost 3 bases and J lost 2 bases. The covered CDR3 bases are TGTGCCAGCGGTGGGATGGGGGGGCGCGATGCAGAA. Translation: CASGGMGGRDAE. The complete CDR3 reads CASGGMGGRDAETLYF.

Concerning this clone: Mouse gene names and germline throughout. The read stops 4 residues short of the end of the CDR3; the missing end is completed from the germline J gene. The V gene is TRBV13-3, the J gene TRBJ1-2, with a tentative D call TRBD1 (6 bases). V was shortened by 1 base and J by 2 bases, with 9 bases between the two germline ends. Germline CDR1 NNHDY, CDR2 SYVADS. The CDR3 loop spans 14 amino acids. The sequenced CDR3 bases are TGTGCCAGCAGTGATTTGCAGGGGAACTCC. It yields the protein CASSDLQGNS. The entire CDR3 sequence reads CASSDLQGNSDYTF.

This clone was found a few times. Gene names and germline refer to mouse. Coverage ceases 4 residues before the CDR3 finishes, and the germline J gene fills in the end. The chain has TRBV13-3 and TRBJ1-4; maybe TRBD1 (5 bases). This CDR3 has 11 amino acids. Looked up from germline, CDR1 is NNHDY and CDR2 is SYVADS. The ends were cut back, 10 bases at V and 4 bases at J, with 8 bases in the middle. This CDR3 is CASTDNERLFF. The covered CDR3 bases are TGTGCCTCGACAGACAACGAA.

On this clone itself: Genes and germline come from the mouse. The CDR3 end is not reached by the read, which stops 4 residues before it; the germline J gene fills it in. This chain links TRBV5 with TRBJ2-3; perhaps TRBD2 as D (6 bases). V lost 4 bases and J lost 0, with 14 bases in between. Germline V lookup: CDR1 LGHNA, CDR2 YNLKQL (reference sequence). The CDR3 is made up of 16 amino acids. The CDR3 DNA, read in part, is TGTGCCAGCAGCCCCTCTGGGGTCCCTAGTGCAGAA. Its protein is CASSPSGVPSAE. The full CDR3 is CASSPSGVPSAETLYF.

This clone came up many times. The DNA translation disagrees with the TCRdb protein at residue 13, so the protein in this description comes from the DNA. Genes and germline are mouse. The read comes to an end 3 residues before the CDR3 does, leaving the germline J gene to fill in the end. The V call is TRBV13-3, the J call TRBJ1-3; D is perhaps TRBD1 (6 bases). The CDR3 runs 16 residues. Trimming took off 0 bases at V and 0 bases at J, with 10 bases between the two ends. CDR1 and CDR2 (germline): NNHDY, SYVADS. The CDR3 sequence: CASSDEDRNSGNTLYF. CDR3 bases read: TGTGCCAGCAGTGATGAGGACAGAAATTCTGGAAATACG.

A remark on this clone: The protein TCRdb lists differs from the translation of the DNA at residue 11; the protein given here is translated from the DNA itself. The genes are named according to mouse. The CDR3 goes on 3 residues after the read ends, and that part is filled in from the germline J gene. The V call is TRBV1, the J call TRBJ1-3, with TRBD1 matching 7 bases. This CDR3 region has 14 residues. Germline V gene lookup returns CDR1 NSQYPW and CDR2 LRSPGD (reference sequence). CDR3 DNA (partial): TGCACCTGCAGTGCAGATAGACAGGGAGGTACG. Residues: CTCSADRQGGT. The full CDR3 protein is CTCSADRQGGTLYF.

Of note for this clone: Any gene name here is a mouse gene name. The sequenced fragment ends 4 residues before the CDR3 boundary, so the rest is inferred from the germline J gene. The gene calls are TRBV13-2 and TRBJ2-4; 7 positions match TRBD1. Germline lookup yields CDR1 NNHNN and CDR2 SYGAGS (reference sequence). The CDR3 is made up of 14 amino acids. The sequenced CDR3 bases are TGTGCCAGCGGCCATGGGGACAGTGGGAAC. Translation: CASGHGDSGN. The complete CDR3 protein is CASGHGDSGNTLYF.

Note on this clone: Gene names refer to mouse genes. The read finishes 4 residues shy of the CDR3 end, and the germline J gene is used to complete it. V usage is TRBV13-3 and J usage is TRBJ2-2, with D possibly TRBD2 on 6 matching bases. The CDR3 has 15 residues. V was trimmed by 1 base and J by 3 bases, leaving 10 bases between them. Germline V gene sequence: CDR1 NNHDY, CDR2 SYVADS. The CDR3 bases that were read are TGTGCCAGCAGTGATTGGGGGATGGACACCGGG. Amino acids: CASSDWGMDTG. The complete CDR3 protein is CASSDWGMDTGQLYF.

Comments on this clone: Mouse gene names and germline throughout. The CDR3 is cut off 4 residues early in the read; its end comes from the germline J gene. The gene calls are TRBV5 and TRBJ2-7, with 12 nucleotides matching TRBD2. The CDR3 totals 16 residues. The junction had 5 bases not matched to a gene; V was cut back by 3 bases and J by 2 bases. CDR1 is LGHNA and CDR2 is YNLKQL in the germline V gene (reference sequence). The CDR3: CASSQDRDWGAYEQYF. Partial CDR3 DNA: TGTGCCAGCAGCCAGGACCGGGACTGGGGGGCCTAT.

This clone was counted a few times. The DNA translation disagrees with the TCRdb protein at residue 14, so the protein in this description comes from the DNA. Gene names and germline match the mouse. The sequence runs out 3 residues before the end of the CDR3; the remainder is reconstructed from the germline J gene. The chain employs TRBV15 and TRBJ1-3; possible D gene TRBD1, 6 bases. CDR1 is SGHND, CDR2 FRSKSL, per germline. The CDR3 runs to 17 residues. The CDR3 sequence is CASSFPPGTNSGNALYF. The DNA read from the CDR3 is TGTGCCAGCAGTTTCCCCCCTGGGACAAATTCTGGAAATGCG.

The table lists this clone with a few counts. Gene names and germline match the mouse. The CDR3 end is not reached by the read, which stops 4 residues before it; the germline J gene fills it in. The chain has TRBV1 and TRBJ2-3; D possibly corresponds to TRBD1 (5 bases). This CDR3 spans 15 amino acids. Looked up from germline, CDR1 is NSQYPW and CDR2 is LRSPGD (reference sequence). Deletions cut 3 bases from V and 0 bases from J, with 10 bases between. Partial CDR3 DNA: TGCACCTGCAGTGCGCCCCCAGGGAGTGCAGAA. Protein product: CTCSAPPGSAE. In full, the CDR3 is CTCSAPPGSAETLYF.

As regards this clone: Gene names are the mouse ones. The DNA ends 4 residues before the CDR3 does, and the rest of the CDR3 is filled in from the germline J gene. This sample includes further DNA sequences coding for the same CDR3. This chain connects TRBV13-3 to TRBJ2-1; 10 nucleotides agree with TRBD1. Germline V gives CDR1 NNHDY, CDR2 SYVADS. CDR3 length: 14 residues. CDR3 sequence: CASSGGQGGAEQFF. CDR3 DNA (partial): TGTGCCAGCAGTGGCGGACAGGGGGGCGCT.